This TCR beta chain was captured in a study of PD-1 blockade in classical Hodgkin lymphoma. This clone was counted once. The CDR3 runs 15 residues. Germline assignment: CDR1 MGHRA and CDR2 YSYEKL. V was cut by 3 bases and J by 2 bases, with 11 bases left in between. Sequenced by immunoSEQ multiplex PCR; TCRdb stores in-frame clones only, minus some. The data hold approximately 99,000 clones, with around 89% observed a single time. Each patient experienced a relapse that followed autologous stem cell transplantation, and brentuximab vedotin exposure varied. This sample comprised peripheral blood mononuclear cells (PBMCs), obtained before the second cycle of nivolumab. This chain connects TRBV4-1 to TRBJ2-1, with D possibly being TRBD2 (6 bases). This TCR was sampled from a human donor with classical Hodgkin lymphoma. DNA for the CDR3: TGCGCCAGCAGCCACGGGAGTAACACCTACAATGAGCAGTTCTTC. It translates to CASSHGSNTYNEQFF.